This TCR beta chain was profiled in a study of neoadjuvant nivolumab and ipilimumab in lung cancer. Study observations and caveats: From pretherapy to surgery, tumor richness and clonality rose with dual therapy. Resected tumors had greater TCR richness and clonality than uninvolved lung. Resected-tumor TCR richness correlated positively with pretherapy blood richness.

The ends lost 1 base at V and 3 bases at J; junction bases unmatched: 6. The CDR3 covers 15 residues. CDR1 is SGHRS and CDR2 is YFSETQ in the germline V gene. TCRdb's copy holds only in-frame clones and misses some; the assay was immunoSEQ multiplex PCR. The sample yields tens of thousands of clones, under 95% seen once. Concerning this clone: Antigen unknown.

The starting material was peripheral blood, obtained after neoadjuvant nivolumab, alone or with ipilimumab, at or shortly before surgery. The chain couples TRBV5-1 to TRBJ2-5; 7 nucleotides line up with TRBD2. This TCR derives from an adult with non-small cell lung cancer. CDR3 in amino acids: CASSLRGLLEETQYF. CDR3 nucleotide sequence: TGCGCCAGCAGCTTGAGGGGACTACTGGAAGAGACCCAGTACTTC.